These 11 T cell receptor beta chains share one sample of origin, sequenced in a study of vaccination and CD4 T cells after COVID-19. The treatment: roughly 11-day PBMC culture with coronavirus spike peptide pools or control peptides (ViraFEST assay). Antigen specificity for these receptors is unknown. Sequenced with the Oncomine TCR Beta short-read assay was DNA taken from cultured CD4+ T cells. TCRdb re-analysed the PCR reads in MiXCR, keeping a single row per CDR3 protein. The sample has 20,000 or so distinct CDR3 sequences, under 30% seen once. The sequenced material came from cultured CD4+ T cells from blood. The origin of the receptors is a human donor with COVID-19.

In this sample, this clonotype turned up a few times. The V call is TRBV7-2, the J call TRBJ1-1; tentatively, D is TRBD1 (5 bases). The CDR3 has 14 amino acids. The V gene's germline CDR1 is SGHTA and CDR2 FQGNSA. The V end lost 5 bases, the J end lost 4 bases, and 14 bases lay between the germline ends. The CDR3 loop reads CASSANGGGTEAFF. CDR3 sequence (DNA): TGTGCCAGCAGCGCGAACGGGGGAGGCACTGAAGCTTTCTTT.

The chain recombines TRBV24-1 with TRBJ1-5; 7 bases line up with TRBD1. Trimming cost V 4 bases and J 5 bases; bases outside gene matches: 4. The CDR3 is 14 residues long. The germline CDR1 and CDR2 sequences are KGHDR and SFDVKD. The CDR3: CATSEPGQHQPQHF. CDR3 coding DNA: TGTGCCACCAGTGAGCCGGGACAGCATCAGCCCCAGCATTTT.

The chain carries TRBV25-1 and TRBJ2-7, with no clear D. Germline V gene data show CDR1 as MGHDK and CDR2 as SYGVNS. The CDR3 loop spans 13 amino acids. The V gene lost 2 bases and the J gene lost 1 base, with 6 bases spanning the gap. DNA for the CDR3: TGTGCCAGCAGTGAAGTCAGGTCCTACGAGCAGTACTTC. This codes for CASSEVRSYEQYF.

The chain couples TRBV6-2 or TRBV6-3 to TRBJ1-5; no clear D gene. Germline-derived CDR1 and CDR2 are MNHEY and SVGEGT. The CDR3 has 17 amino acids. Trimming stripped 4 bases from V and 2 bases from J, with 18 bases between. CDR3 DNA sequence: TGTGCCAGCAGTTTCGGACGGACCGTCAGGCGCAATCAGCCCCAGCATTTT. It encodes CASSFGRTVRRNQPQHF.

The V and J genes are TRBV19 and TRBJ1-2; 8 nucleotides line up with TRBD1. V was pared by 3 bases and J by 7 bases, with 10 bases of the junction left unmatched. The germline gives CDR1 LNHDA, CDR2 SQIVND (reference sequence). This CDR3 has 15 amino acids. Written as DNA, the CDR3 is TGTGCCAGTAGTATCCGGACAGGGCGTTTGACTGGCTACACCTTC. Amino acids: CASSIRTGRLTGYTF. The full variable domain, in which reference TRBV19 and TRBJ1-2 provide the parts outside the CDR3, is DGGITQSPKYLFRKEGQNVTLSCEQNLNHDAMYWYRQDPGQGLRLIYYSQIVNDFQKGDIAEGYSVSREKKESFPLTVTSAQKNPTAFYLCASSIRTGRLTGYTFGSGTRLTVV.

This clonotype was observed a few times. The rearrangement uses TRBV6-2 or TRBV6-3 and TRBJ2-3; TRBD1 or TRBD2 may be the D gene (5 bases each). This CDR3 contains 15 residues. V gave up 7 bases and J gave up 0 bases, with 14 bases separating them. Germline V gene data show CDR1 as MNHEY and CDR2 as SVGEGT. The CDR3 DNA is TGTGCCAGCACGTTGGGGGTCTCTAGCACAGATACGCAGTATTTT. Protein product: CASTLGVSSTDTQYF.

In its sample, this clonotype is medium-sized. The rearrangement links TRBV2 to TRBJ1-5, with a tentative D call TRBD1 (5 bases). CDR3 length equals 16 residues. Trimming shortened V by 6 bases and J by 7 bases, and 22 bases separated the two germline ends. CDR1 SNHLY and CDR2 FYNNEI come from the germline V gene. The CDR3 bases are TGTGCCAGCAGGGGCAATACAGCTACAGGTGGGCAGCCCCAGCATTTT. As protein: CASRGNTATGGQPQHF.

CDR3 nucleotide sequence: TGTGCCAGCGGCCCGACAGGGTCGGATGAAAAACTGTTTTTT. This gives the protein CASGPTGSDEKLFF. This sequence joins TRBV12-3 or TRBV12-4 and TRBJ1-4; 7 nucleotides agree with TRBD1. V trimming: 8 bases; J trimming: 6 bases; junction bases outside the gene matches: 9. The CDR3 has 14 residues.

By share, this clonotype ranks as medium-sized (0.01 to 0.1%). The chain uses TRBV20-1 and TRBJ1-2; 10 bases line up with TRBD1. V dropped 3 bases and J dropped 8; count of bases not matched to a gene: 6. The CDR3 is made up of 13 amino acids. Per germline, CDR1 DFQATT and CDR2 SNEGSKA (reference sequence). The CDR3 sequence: CSARAGQGNGYTF. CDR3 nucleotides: TGCAGTGCTAGGGCGGGACAGGGGAACGGCTACACCTTC.

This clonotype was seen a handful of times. The CDR3 DNA reads as TGTGCCAGCGGCGGGGTGTTTGAATACGAGCAGTACTTC. This codes for CASGGVFEYEQYF. The V call is TRBV2, the J call TRBJ2-7; D may be TRBD2 (6 bases). CDR3 length: 13 residues. V lost 8 bases to trimming and J lost 4 bases, with 15 bases between them. In germline, CDR1 is SNHLY, CDR2 FYNNEI.

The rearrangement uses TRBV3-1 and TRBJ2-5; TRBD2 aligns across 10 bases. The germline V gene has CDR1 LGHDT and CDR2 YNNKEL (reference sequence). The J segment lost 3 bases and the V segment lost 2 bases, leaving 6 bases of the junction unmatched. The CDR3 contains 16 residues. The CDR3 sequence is CASSQPGLAGEETQYF. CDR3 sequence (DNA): TGTGCCAGCAGCCAACCTGGGCTAGCGGGGGAAGAGACCCAGTACTTC.